This T cell receptor (beta chain) came from a study of T cell responses to AZD1222 COVID-19 vaccine. Clones were read by immunoSEQ multiplex PCR, and TCRdb kept only the in-frame ones, dropping some. The sample shows 84,000 or so clones, roughly 90% of them seen only once. From germline, CDR1 is WSHSY and CDR2 SAAADI. V lost 5 bases, J lost 0 bases, and 8 bases lay in between. The CDR3 is 14 residues long. This chain joins TRBV10-2 and TRBJ1-5, with unresolved D. The receptor comes from an adult in good health. The sample here was peripheral blood, taken on day 0 of AZD1222 vaccination. CDR3 nucleotide sequence: TGCGCCAGCAGTCAGATCCCTAGCAATCAGCCCCAGCATTTT. Translating gives CASSQIPSNQPQHF.